Shown below are 4 T cell receptor beta chains from a single sample sequenced in a study of OX40 agonist ivuxolimab in advanced cancers. Libraries were prepared by immunoSEQ multiplex PCR; TCRdb keeps only in-frame clonotypes and omits some of them. Counted here are some 77,000 clones, around 80% occurring once; the ten biggest clones make up around 0.76%. The input for sequencing was CD4+ or CD8+ T cells sorted from blood, taken in a trial of the OX40 agonist ivuxolimab. The receptors stem from an adult with an advanced solid tumor such as melanoma, head and neck, liver or kidney cancer.

Written as DNA, the CDR3 is TGCAGCGTGACCCGGGACGGTAATGAAAAACTGTTTTTT. It is translated as CSVTRDGNEKLFF. The rearrangement links TRBV29-1 to TRBJ1-4; the D gene is possibly TRBD1 (5 bases). With 6 bases removed from V and 4 bases from J, the gap between germline ends came to 12 bases. CDR3 size: 13 residues. Germline V lookup: CDR1 SQVTM, CDR2 ANQGSEA.

The genes are TRBV4-1 and TRBJ1-6, with D possibly being TRBD1 (6 bases). CDR3 length equals 15 residues. The germline V gene encodes CDR1 MGHRA and CDR2 YSYEKL. V was pared by 2 bases and J by 4 bases, with 9 bases between. Here the CDR3 DNA reads TGCGCCAGCAGCCAAATGGGACATTATAATTCACCCCTCCACTTT. Amino acid sequence: CASSQMGHYNSPLHF.

This chain joins TRBV7-2 and TRBJ2-2; 9 bases agree with TRBD2. Germline CDR1 reads SGHTA; CDR2 reads FQGNSA. This CDR3 region has 16 residues. V dropped 3 bases and J dropped 4; count of bases not matched to a gene: 6. CDR3 region: CASSFAGGPSTGELFF. DNA for the CDR3: TGTGCCAGCAGCTTTGCGGGGGGGCCTAGCACCGGGGAGCTGTTTTTT.

This chain joins TRBV5-5 and TRBJ1-2, with 7 bases matching TRBD1. The junction had 5 bases not matched to a gene; V was cut back by 4 bases and J by 8 bases. The CDR3 runs 12 residues. Germline V gene lookup returns CDR1 SGHKS and CDR2 YYEKEE (reference sequence). CDR3 DNA: TGTGCCAGCAGCGGTGACAGGGTAGGCTACACCTTC. This encodes CASSGDRVGYTF.